Given below is one TCR beta chain in context. Grafts had their tissue processed, releasing intraepithelial and lamina propria lymphocytes. Trimming stripped 7 bases from V and 3 bases from J, with 6 bases between. This CDR3 region has 11 residues. Germline assignment: CDR1 SGHTA and CDR2 FQGNSA. The entry originates in a study of graft-versus-host responses after intestinal transplantation. Some clones are missing from TCRdb's copy, which holds only in-frame ones; the method was immunoSEQ multiplex PCR. Altogether fewer than 15,000 clones are present, about two thirds being singletons, with the ten largest covering over 20%.

This chain joins TRBV7-2 and TRBJ1-1; D is perhaps TRBD1 (6 bases). This TCR was sampled from a human patient who received an intestinal transplant, so some T cells may come from the graft donor. The sample here was ileum tissue, taken 700 to 800 days after intestinal transplantation. CDR3 sequence reads: CASTGDTEAFF. Here the CDR3 DNA reads TGTGCCAGCACAGGGGACACTGAAGCTTTCTTT.